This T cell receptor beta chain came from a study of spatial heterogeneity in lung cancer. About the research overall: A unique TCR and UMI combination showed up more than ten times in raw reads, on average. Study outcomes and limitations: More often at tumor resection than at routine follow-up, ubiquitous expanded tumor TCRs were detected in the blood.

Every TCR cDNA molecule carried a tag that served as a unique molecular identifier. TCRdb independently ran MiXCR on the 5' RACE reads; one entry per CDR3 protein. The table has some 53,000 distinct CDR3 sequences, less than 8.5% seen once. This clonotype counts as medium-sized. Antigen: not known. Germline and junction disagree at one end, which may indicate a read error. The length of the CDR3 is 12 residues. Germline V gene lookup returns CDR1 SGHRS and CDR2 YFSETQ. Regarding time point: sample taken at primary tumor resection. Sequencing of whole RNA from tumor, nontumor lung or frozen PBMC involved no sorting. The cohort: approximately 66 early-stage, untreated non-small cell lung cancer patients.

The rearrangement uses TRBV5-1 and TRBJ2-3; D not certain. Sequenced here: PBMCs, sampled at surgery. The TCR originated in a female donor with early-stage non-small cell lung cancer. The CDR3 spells CASSLSTDTQYF. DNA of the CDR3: TGTGCCAGCAGCTTGAGCACAGATACGCAGTATTTT.